What follows describes a single T cell receptor (beta chain). Patients at the Seattle site were enrolled during active infection and followed longitudinally. This sample was included in a study of blood T cell repertoires in COVID-19. As for the study in general: The United States, Italy and Spain were the sources of the acute and convalescent COVID-19 samples. In each case, the material was cDNA or gDNA derived from T cells, B-cell-depleted T cells, or PBMCs.

Original data processing: Cell counts per sample came from amplifying reference gene primers. Data came from immunoSEQ multiplex PCR; TCRdb stores just in-frame clones and leaves some out. The DNA was the basis for D and trimming; V, J and clone size are from that table. The table has approximately 160,000 clones, around nine tenths seen once; the top ten hold under 0.65%. The CDR3 is 13 residues long. V lost 0 bases and J lost 8; bases outside the gene matches: 3. Germline CDR1 KGHSH, CDR2 LQKENI. The chain links TRBV18 to TRBJ1-2; 7 bases fit TRBD1. The sequencing sample was made of peripheral blood. This TCR derives from a man aged 60 to 75 with COVID-19, enrolled during active disease. CDR3 residues: CASSPPAGGGYTF. Written as DNA, the CDR3 is TGTGCCAGCTCACCACCGGCAGGGGGAGGCTACACCTTC.